The clone carrying this T cell receptor (beta chain) was seen repeatedly, ten times or more. The sample originates from a study of T-cell reconstitution after alpha-beta-depleted transplantation in children. There are 14 residues in the CDR3. Germline lookup yields CDR1 SGHRS and CDR2 YFSETQ. V gave up 7 bases and J gave up 7 bases, with 17 bases separating them. For TCRbeta, the library was prepared with unique molecular identifiers. TCRdb reprocessed the PCR reads with MiXCR, giving one entry per CDR3 protein. The table lists tens of thousands of distinct CDR3 sequences, about 6.3% of them singletons.

The chain combines TRBV5-1 with TRBJ2-2, with a possible D match to TRBD1 (6 bases). Material: PBMCs, mostly from graft donor cells, obtained 180 days after TCRalphabeta/CD19-depleted stem cell transplant. This sequence was found in a male patient between 10 and 17 years old who had a stem cell transplant for acute myeloid leukemia, so the T cells may come from the graft donor. CDR3 sequence reads: CASAEQGRGGELFF. CDR3 in DNA: TGCGCCAGCGCGGAACAGGGAAGGGGCGGGGAGCTGTTTTTT.